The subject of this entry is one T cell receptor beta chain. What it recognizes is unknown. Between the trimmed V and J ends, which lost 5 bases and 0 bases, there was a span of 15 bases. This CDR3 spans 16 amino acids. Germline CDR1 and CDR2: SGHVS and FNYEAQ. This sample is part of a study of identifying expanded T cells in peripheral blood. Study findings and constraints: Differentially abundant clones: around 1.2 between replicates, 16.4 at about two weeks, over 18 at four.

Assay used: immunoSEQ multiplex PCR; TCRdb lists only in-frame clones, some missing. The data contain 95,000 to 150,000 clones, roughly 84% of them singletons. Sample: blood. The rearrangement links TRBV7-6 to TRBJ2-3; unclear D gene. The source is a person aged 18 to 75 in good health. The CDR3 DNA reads TGTGCCAGCAGCGGATCCGGGCCGCAGAGCACAGATACGCAGTATTTT. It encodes CASSGSGPQSTDTQYF.